This T cell receptor (beta chain) was sequenced during a study of blood T cell repertoires in COVID-19. This table comes from immunoSEQ multiplex PCR, and its TCRdb copy is limited to in-frame clones, with some not included. This table has about 68,000 clones, around 90% appearing once. V was trimmed by 7 bases and J by 5 bases, leaving 17 bases between them. Germline V gene sequence: CDR1 SNHLY, CDR2 FYNNEI. CDR3 size: 14 residues. This sequence joins TRBV2 and TRBJ2-5; possibly TRBD1 for D (6 bases). The sample was peripheral blood. This clonotype was obtained from a man aged 40-50 years with COVID-19, enrolled during active disease. The CDR3: CASMTPDRSETQYF. The DNA of the CDR3 is TGTGCCAGCATGACTCCTGACAGGTCCGAGACCCAGTACTTC. The entire variable domain, with the rest obtained from reference TRBV2 and TRBJ2-5, is as follows: EPEVTQTPSHQVTQMGQEVILRCVPISNHLYFYWYRQILGQKVEFLVSFYNNEISEKSEIFDDQFSVERPDGSNFTLKIRSTKLEDSAMYFCASMTPDRSETQYFGPGTRLLVL.